The 30 T cell receptor beta chains given below trace back to one sample, sequenced in a study of identical twins. Using its own MiXCR run on the 5' RACE reads, TCRdb lists one record per CDR3 protein. The data hold 1.5 million to 2 million distinct CDR3 sequences, with around 33% observed a single time. The specimen sequenced was cord blood. The receptor source for this set is a newborn girl in good health.

This clonotype came up many times. One end of the junction is discordant with germline, which a read error may explain. The chain recombines TRBV7-2 with TRBJ2-1, with a tentative D call TRBD1 (5 bases). The CDR3 length is 12 residues. Germline loops: CDR1 SGHTA, CDR2 FQGNSA. The CDR3 region is CASSLERGEQFF. The DNA for the CDR3 is TGCGCCAGCAGCTTGGAAAGGGGCGAGCAGTTCTTC.

This clonotype was counted between two and nine times. The V gene is TRBV28, the J gene TRBJ2-4, with D possibly matching TRBD1 (6 bases). The germline gives CDR1 MDHEN, CDR2 SYDVKM. V shed 6 bases and J shed 8 bases, with 14 bases lying between them. The CDR3 is 13 residues long. DNA for the CDR3: TGTGCCAGCAGCTCCCTACAGGGTGACATTCAGTACTTC. It codes for CASSSLQGDIQYF.

In this sample, this clonotype turned up a few times. The rearrangement links TRBV28 to TRBJ2-5; 9 bases map to TRBD1. V dropped 7 bases and J dropped 4; count of bases not matched to a gene: 10. The CDR3 covers 15 residues. Germline CDR1 MDHEN, CDR2 SYDVKM. The CDR3 DNA is TGTGCCAGCAAGATTTCGGGACAGGGCCGAGAGACCCAGTACTTC. Protein: CASKISGQGRETQYF.

This sequence joins TRBV20-1 and TRBJ2-3; 11 bases fit TRBD2. This CDR3 comprises 15 residues. V shed 4 bases, J shed 4 bases, and the junction held 7 bases outside the gene matches. CDR1 and CDR2 (germline): DFQATT, SNEGSKA (reference sequence). The CDR3 nucleotides read TGCAGTGCTATAGATAGCGGGAGGGGGGCAGATACGCAGTATTTT. It translates to CSAIDSGRGADTQYF.

The V call is TRBV7-2, the J call TRBJ2-7; 12 bases fit TRBD1. Unmatched junction bases numbered 7, after V lost 6 bases and J lost 7 bases. The CDR3 runs 14 residues. From germline, CDR1 is SGHTA and CDR2 FQGNSA. This chain's CDR3 is CASRVGQGAGEQYF. DNA of the CDR3: TGTGCCAGCAGGGTGGGACAGGGGGCCGGGGAGCAGTACTTC.

This clonotype has more than one count but fewer than ten. This chain joins TRBV2 and TRBJ1-2; 7 positions match TRBD1. CDR1 and CDR2 (germline): SNHLY, FYNNEI. This CDR3 has 14 residues. After removal of 7 bases from V and 9 bases from J, the junction contained 14 bases not matched to a gene. As DNA, the CDR3 is TGTGCCAGCACAGGACAGGCCCTCAGAGAGAGCTACACCTTC. Translated, it gives CASTGQALRESYTF.

The gene calls are TRBV6-5 and TRBJ1-4; D is undetermined. This CDR3 region has 13 residues. V lost 2 bases and J 3 bases, leaving 4 bases between the germline ends. Germline V CDR1 and CDR2: MNHEY, SVGAGI. The CDR3: CASSYNSNEKLFF. The CDR3 bases are TGTGCCAGCAGTTACAACTCTAATGAAAAACTGTTTTTT.

This clonotype was seen a single time. The gene calls are TRBV29-1 and TRBJ2-5; 7 nucleotides line up with TRBD2. The CDR3 is 16 residues long. The V segment lost 1 base and the J segment 11 bases; nucleotides outside the gene matches: 19. Germline V gene lookup returns CDR1 SQVTM and CDR2 ANQGSEA. The CDR3 bases are TGCAGCGTTGAAGGGTCTAGCGGAGCGTTATACAATGAGCAGTACTTC. Its protein is CSVEGSSGALYNEQYF.

The chain recombines TRBV4-2 with TRBJ2-1; a weak D match, TRBD2 (7 bases). The CDR3 is made up of 17 amino acids. The germline V and J ends were trimmed by 0 bases and 5 bases, with 17 bases remaining between them. Germline values: CDR1 LGHNA, CDR2 YNFKEQ. CDR3 sequence: CASSQEEGGPYHNEQFF. As DNA, the CDR3 is TGTGCCAGCAGCCAAGAGGAGGGGGGGCCCTACCACAATGAGCAGTTCTTC.

There are a few counts of this clonotype. The V call is TRBV25-1, the J call TRBJ2-3, with a possible D match to TRBD1 (5 bases). This CDR3 is 15 amino acids long. Deletions cut 6 bases from V and 5 bases from J, with 18 bases between. Germline loops: CDR1 MGHDK, CDR2 SYGVNS. CDR3 sequence reads: CASRPGPQRGDTQYF. CDR3 in DNA: TGTGCCAGCAGACCCGGACCTCAAAGGGGAGATACGCAGTATTTT. Supplemented by reference TRBV25-1 and TRBJ2-3, the full variable domain reads EADIYQTPRYLVIGTGKKITLECSQTMGHDKMYWYQQDPGMELHLIHYSYGVNSTEKGDLSSESTVSRIRTEHFPLTLESARPSHTSQYLCASRPGPQRGDTQYFGPGTRLTVL.

The J gene is TRBJ2-3, the V gene TRBV28, with D possibly TRBD1 on 6 matching bases. The CDR3 contains 15 residues. V lost 6 bases and J 0 bases, leaving 13 bases between the germline ends. Germline V gene lookup returns CDR1 MDHEN and CDR2 SYDVKM. CDR3 region: CASRVGAPSTDTQYF. CDR3 nucleotides: TGTGCCAGCAGAGTGGGGGCACCTAGCACAGATACGCAGTATTTT.

This clonotype came up a few times. Here the CDR3 reads CASSDHRTSGGQETQYF. The CDR3 nucleotides read TGTGCCAGCAGCGATCATAGGACTAGCGGGGGCCAAGAGACCCAGTACTTC. J is TRBJ2-5 and V is TRBV25-1; 13 positions match TRBD2. The CDR3 is 17 residues long. The V segment lost 6 bases and the J segment 1 base; nucleotides outside the gene matches: 8. Germline assignment: CDR1 MGHDK and CDR2 SYGVNS.

The rearrangement joins TRBV5-8 to TRBJ1-1; D ambiguous. CDR3 length: 15 residues. V lost 0 bases and J lost 0, with 9 bases in between. Germline CDR1 is SGHTS and CDR2 is YDEGEE. The CDR3 nucleotides read TGTGCCAGCAGCTTGGTTTTCGGGGTGAACACTGAAGCTTTCTTT. Translated: CASSLVFGVNTEAFF.

This clonotype was counted only a few times. The chain couples TRBV4-1 to TRBJ2-1, with D uncertain. The CDR3 is 12 residues long. V gave up 3 bases and J gave up 10 bases, with 10 bases separating them. Looked up from germline, CDR1 is MGHRA and CDR2 is YSYEKL. CDR3 sequence: CASSHPLGEQFF. Written as DNA, the CDR3 is TGCGCCAGCAGCCACCCCCTGGGAGAGCAGTTCTTC.

The rearrangement links TRBV12-5 to TRBJ2-1; 10 nucleotides agree with TRBD2. The CDR3 covers 12 residues. Germline V lookup: CDR1 LGHNT, CDR2 FRNRAP. After removal of 6 bases from V and 9 bases from J, the junction contained 2 bases not matched to a gene. The CDR3 DNA follows: TGTGCTAGTGGACTAGCGGGATTTGAGCAGTTCTTC. Translated: CASGLAGFEQFF.

This clonotype was seen only a few times. CDR3 sequence (DNA): TGTGCCAGCAGCAAAGCACAGGGATCCGAGCAGTACTTC. It encodes CASSKAQGSEQYF. V usage is TRBV21-1 and J usage is TRBJ2-7; the listed D gene, TRBD1, was not tested against the DNA. TRBV21-1 is flagged as a pseudogene. CDR3 length equals 13 residues.

V is TRBV3-1 and J is TRBJ1-1; no definite D call. The length of the CDR3 is 14 residues. Germline CDR1 LGHDT, CDR2 YNNKEL (reference sequence). The V end was cut by 4 bases, the J end by 4 bases, with 13 bases between. CDR3: CASSPDGRITEAFF. In nucleotides, the CDR3 is TGTGCCAGCAGCCCGGACGGAAGAATCACTGAAGCTTTCTTT.

The sample holds a few counts of this clonotype. The CDR3 DNA sequence: TGCAGCGTTGTAGGGCGGTGGAGCTACAATGAGCAGTTCTTC. Translated: CSVVGRWSYNEQFF. The chain links TRBV29-1 to TRBJ2-1; D gene unclear. Germline V gives CDR1 SQVTM, CDR2 ANQGSEA. V was shortened by 4 bases and J by 3 bases, with 13 bases between the two germline ends. The CDR3 has 14 residues.

This clonotype came up a few times. This chain links TRBV24-1 with TRBJ2-5; possible D gene TRBD2, 6 bases. Germline CDR1 and CDR2: KGHDR and SFDVKD. This CDR3 contains 14 residues. Trimming shortened V by 3 bases and J by 1 base, and 8 bases separated the two germline ends. DNA for the CDR3: TGTGCCACCAGTGATCCGCGGGGCCAAGAGACCCAGTACTTC. Protein product: CATSDPRGQETQYF.

The chain carries TRBV2 and TRBJ2-3; the match to TRBD2 covers 7 bases. Trimming removed 5 bases from V and 0 bases from J; junction bases left unmatched: 14. Germline CDR1 reads SNHLY; CDR2 reads FYNNEI. This CDR3 is 18 amino acids long. CDR3 loop: CASSRGHTSDPSTDTQYF. As DNA, the CDR3 is TGTGCCAGCAGTCGCGGCCACACTAGCGACCCTAGCACAGATACGCAGTATTTT.

V is TRBV11-2 and J is TRBJ1-1; D call uncertain. In germline, CDR1 is SGHAT, CDR2 FQNNGV. The germline V and J ends were trimmed by 0 bases and 5 bases, with 19 bases remaining between them. This CDR3 contains 17 residues. CDR3 protein: CASSLDLGSPKETEAFF. CDR3 coding DNA: TGTGCCAGCAGCTTAGATTTGGGCAGCCCCAAGGAGACTGAAGCTTTCTTT.

This clonotype was picked up one time. V and J are TRBV29-1 and TRBJ2-7; D is unresolved. Germline CDR1 and CDR2: SQVTM and ANQGSEA. The V end lost 4 bases, the J end lost 7 bases, and 20 bases lay between the germline ends. The CDR3 spans 14 residues. The CDR3 DNA is TGCAGCGTTGGCCTTCTCGGGCCCTACAATGAGCAGTACTTC. As protein: CSVGLLGPYNEQYF.

The CDR3 bases are TGTGCCAGCAGCCCACCCGGGACGGCGGCCCAAGAGACCCAGTACTTC. Its translation is CASSPPGTAAQETQYF. This chain uses TRBV7-2 with TRBJ2-5; either TRBD1 or TRBD2 may fit D (5 bases each). The CDR3 is made up of 16 amino acids. Germline loops: CDR1 SGHTA, CDR2 FQGNSA. Trimming shortened V by 5 bases and J by 1 base, and 17 bases separated the two germline ends. Together with reference TRBV7-2 and TRBJ2-5, the CDR3 gives the full variable domain: GAGVSQSPSNKVTEKGKDVELRCDPISGHTALYWYRQSLGQGLEFLIYFQGNSAPDKSGLPSDRFSAERTGGSVSTLTIQRTQQEDSAVYLCASSPPGTAAQETQYFGPGTRLLVL.

This clonotype was seen a handful of times. The CDR3 protein is CSVGKGSYEQYF. In DNA form, the CDR3 reads TGCAGCGTTGGGAAGGGATCCTACGAGCAGTACTTC. This chain joins TRBV29-1 and TRBJ2-7; D unclear. The V gene's germline CDR1 is SQVTM and CDR2 ANQGSEA. CDR3 size: 12 residues. Deletions cut 4 bases from V and 1 base from J, with 8 bases between.

This clonotype occurred a few times. The junction differs from germline at one of its ends, possibly a read error. V and J are TRBV4-1 and TRBJ2-7, with 11 positions matching TRBD2. This CDR3 comprises 16 residues. Germline V gene sequence: CDR1 MGHRA, CDR2 YSYEKL. CDR3 nucleotides: TGCGCCGGCAGCCAAGAGGGACTAGCGGAGACCTACGAGCAGTACTTC. It is translated as CAGSQEGLAETYEQYF.

As for this clonotype: At one of its ends the junction is not consistent with the germline gene, which may arise from a read error. The chain recombines TRBV28 with TRBJ2-7, with TRBD2 identical over 10 bases. Germline CDR1 and CDR2: MDHEN and SYDVKM. The CDR3 loop spans 17 amino acids. Here the CDR3 reads CASSLSVGTSAYYEQSF. CDR3 coding DNA: TGTGCCAGCAGTTTATCGGTCGGGACTAGCGCATACTACGAGCAGTCCTTC.

The chain uses TRBV28 and TRBJ1-1, with D unresolved. V was trimmed by 0 bases and J by 1 base, leaving 6 bases between them. The CDR3 covers 14 residues. The germline V gene has CDR1 MDHEN and CDR2 SYDVKM. The CDR3, as DNA: TGTGCCAGCAGTTTATGGCTACAGAACACTGAAGCTTTCTTT. Translated, it gives CASSLWLQNTEAFF.

The rearrangement joins TRBV14 to TRBJ1-4, with D unresolved. V lost 3 bases, J lost 0 bases, and 14 bases lay in between. The length of the CDR3 is 17 residues. The germline V gene encodes CDR1 SGHDN and CDR2 FVKESK. As DNA, the CDR3 is TGTGCCAGCAGCCACGTGGGCAGAAGATCAACTAATGAAAAACTGTTTTTT. Encoded protein: CASSHVGRRSTNEKLFF.

A few counts support this clonotype. V is TRBV9 and J is TRBJ2-5, with TRBD1 matching 7 bases. V lost 0 bases, J lost 0 bases, and 2 bases stayed unmatched. The CDR3 contains 15 residues. Germline V lookup: CDR1 SGDLS, CDR2 YYNGEE. DNA of the CDR3: TGTGCCAGCAGCGTAGAGGGGGCGAACCAAGAGACCCAGTACTTC. This gives the protein CASSVEGANQETQYF.

This clonotype was seen a handful of times. The chain couples TRBV28 to TRBJ2-1; TRBD2 matches 9 bases. V was pared by 8 bases and J by 8 bases, with 13 bases of the junction left unmatched. The germline V gene has CDR1 MDHEN and CDR2 SYDVKM. The CDR3 has 15 amino acids. Here the CDR3 DNA reads TGTGCCAGCCGGGATCATAGCGGGAGTCCCTATGAGCAGTTCTTC. It specifies CASRDHSGSPYEQFF.